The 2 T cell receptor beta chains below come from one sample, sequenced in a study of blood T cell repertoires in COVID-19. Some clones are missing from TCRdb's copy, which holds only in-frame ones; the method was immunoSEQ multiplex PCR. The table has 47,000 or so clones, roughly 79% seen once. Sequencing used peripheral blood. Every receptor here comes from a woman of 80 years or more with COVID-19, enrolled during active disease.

The CDR3 protein is CASSQSQGGEIYEQYF. The CDR3 bases are TGCGCCAGCAGCCAATCGCAGGGAGGGGAAATTTACGAGCAGTACTTC. This chain joins TRBV4-1 and TRBJ2-7; 7 bases are shared with TRBD2. This CDR3 contains 16 residues. CDR1 and CDR2 from the germline V gene are MGHRA and YSYEKL. The J segment lost 4 bases and the V segment lost 2 bases, leaving 11 bases of the junction unmatched.

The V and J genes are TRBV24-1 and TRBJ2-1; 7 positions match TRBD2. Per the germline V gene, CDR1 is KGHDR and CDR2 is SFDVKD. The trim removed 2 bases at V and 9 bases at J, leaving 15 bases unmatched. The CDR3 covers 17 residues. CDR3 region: CATSDSGAGTTGSEQFF. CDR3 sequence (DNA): TGTGCCACCAGTGATTCGGGAGCGGGAACGACCGGGAGTGAGCAGTTCTTC.